This T cell receptor beta chain was found in a study of OX40 agonist ivuxolimab in advanced cancers. Background on the study: A male proportion of 82.7% was recorded, with mean age approximately 60 years and range about 23 to 90. Study outcomes and limitations: Among the nonresponders, some also had low normalized T-cell clonal expansion. CD4+ T cells averaged fewer expanded clones than CD8+ T cells.

As for this clone: Its target is unknown.

This table comes from immunoSEQ multiplex PCR, and its TCRdb copy is limited to in-frame clones, with some not included. This sample has around 15,000 clones, with approximately 82% found just once. Germline lookup yields CDR1 SGDLS and CDR2 YYNGEE. The ends were cut back, 4 bases at V and 1 base at J, with 6 bases in the middle. This CDR3 region has 13 residues. The source material was CD4+ or CD8+ T cells sorted from blood, sampled in a trial of the OX40 agonist ivuxolimab. This sequence originates from an adult with an advanced solid tumor such as melanoma, head and neck, liver or kidney cancer. The chain carries TRBV9 and TRBJ2-1; D is undetermined. The CDR3 bases are TGTGCCAGCAGCCCCCTATCCTACAATGAGCAGTTCTTC. Protein: CASSPLSYNEQFF.